This T cell receptor (beta chain) is drawn from a study of naive and memory T cell subsets. Study results and caveats: Between naive and memory subsets, TCR abundance power law exponents differed. Naive repertoires, especially CD8, held a few larger clonotypes, possibly memory cells re-expressing CD45RA. Diversity fell and Gini index rose from naive through CM, EM, EMRA.

On this clonotype itself: Its antigen is still unknown.

An equimolar mix of two oligonucleotides served as the beta constant-region primer for TRBC1 and TRBC2. The ligated cDNA underwent four PCR rounds using SP2 and nested alpha and beta constant-region primers. The cDNA 3' end received a ligated single-stranded oligonucleotide carrying the SP2 primer and a 12-nucleotide UMI. TCRdb reprocessed the UMI-ligation and nested PCR reads with MiXCR, giving one entry per CDR3 protein. Altogether 120,000 to 150,000 distinct CDR3 sequences are present, roughly 20% being singletons, with the ten largest covering about 0.11%. After CD4 positive bead selection, the CD4-negative fraction gave CD8 T cells. Germline V gene data show CDR1 as SGHDN and CDR2 as FVKESK. V lost 0 bases to trimming and J lost 3 bases, with 11 bases between them. This CDR3 comprises 15 residues.

Sequenced material: naive CD4+ T cells from blood. The V call is TRBV14, the J call TRBJ2-5; D call uncertain. The sequence derives from a human donor in good health. The CDR3 loop is CASSQDNVRKETQYF. Here the CDR3 DNA reads TGTGCCAGCAGCCAAGATAATGTCAGAAAAGAGACCCAGTACTTC.